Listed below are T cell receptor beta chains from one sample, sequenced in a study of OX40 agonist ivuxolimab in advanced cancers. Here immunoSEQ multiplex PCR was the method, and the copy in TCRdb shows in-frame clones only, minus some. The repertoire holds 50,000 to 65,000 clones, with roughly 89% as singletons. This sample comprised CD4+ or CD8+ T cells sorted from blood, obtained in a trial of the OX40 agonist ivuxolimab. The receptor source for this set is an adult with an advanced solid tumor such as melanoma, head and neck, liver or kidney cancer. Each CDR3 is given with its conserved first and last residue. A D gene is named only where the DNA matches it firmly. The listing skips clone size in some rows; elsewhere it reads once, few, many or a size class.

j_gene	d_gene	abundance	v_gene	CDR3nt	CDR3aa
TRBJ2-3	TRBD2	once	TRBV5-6	TGTGCCAGCAGCTTGGTCTTTGAAAGCGGGAGAACAGATACGCAGTATTTT	CASSLVFESGRTDTQYF
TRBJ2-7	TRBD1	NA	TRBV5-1	TGCGCCAGCAGTCAGACAGGGTCCTACGAGCAGTACTTC	CASSQTGSYEQYF
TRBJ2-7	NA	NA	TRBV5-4	TGTGCCAGCAGCGCCGCACGGTCCTACGAGCAGTACTTC	CASSAARSYEQYF
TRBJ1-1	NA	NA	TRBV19	TGTGCCAGTGGGTCGAGGGAAGCTTTCTTT	CASGSREAFF
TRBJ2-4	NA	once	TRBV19	TGTGCCAGTAGTAGCGAGGGGTTCGGCATTCAGTACTTC	CASSSEGFGIQYF
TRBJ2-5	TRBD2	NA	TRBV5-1	TGCGCCAGCAGCTTGATGGCGGGGGAAGAGACCCAGTACTTC	CASSLMAGEETQYF
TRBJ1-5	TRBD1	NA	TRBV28	TGTGCCAGCAGTTCCATCTTCGACCGGGACAGTGGGGGGGGAAATCAGCCCCAGCATTTT	CASSSIFDRDSGGGNQPQHF
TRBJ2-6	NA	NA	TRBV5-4	TGTGCCACCGCCCCAGGGTCTGGGGCCAACGTCCTGACTTTC	CATAPGSGANVLTF
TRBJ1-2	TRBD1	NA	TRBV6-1	TGTGCCAGCAGGAGATATGGGACAGGGACGGGCTACACCTTC	CASRRYGTGTGYTF
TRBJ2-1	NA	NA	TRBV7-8	TGTGCCAGCAGCTTAGGGATCGGGGGCCTATTGAATGAGCAGTTCTTC	CASSLGIGGLLNEQFF
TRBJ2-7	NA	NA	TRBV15	TGTGCCACCAGCAGAGATTCAGGTAGCCCTAACTACGAGCAGTACTTC	CATSRDSGSPNYEQYF
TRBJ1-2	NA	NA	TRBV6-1	TGTGCCAGCAGTGGATACACGGCTACCGCCTATGGCTACACCTTC	CASSGYTATAYGYTF
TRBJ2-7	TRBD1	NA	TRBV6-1	TGTGCCAGCAGTCTTCAGACAGGGAGCTACGAGCAGTACTTC	CASSLQTGSYEQYF
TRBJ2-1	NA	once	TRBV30	TGTGCCTGGGAACCACTACAGGGCAATGAGCAGTTCTTC	CAWEPLQGNEQFF
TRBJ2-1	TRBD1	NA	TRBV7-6	TGTGCCAGCAGCTTAGCCTGGACAGTTGCTGGGACAGACAATGAGCAGTTCTTC	CASSLAWTVAGTDNEQFF
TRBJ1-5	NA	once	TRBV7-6	TGTGCCAGCAGCCCGGAGGGGGGCTTCAGCAATCAGCCCCAGCATTTT	CASSPEGGFSNQPQHF
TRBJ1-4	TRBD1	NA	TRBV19	TGTGCCAGCAAAAATTTACAGGGGTCCCTTGAAAAACTGTTTTTT	CASKNLQGSLEKLFF
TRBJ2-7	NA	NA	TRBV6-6	TGTGCCAGCAGAACCACCGGACAGTACGAGCAGTACTTC	CASRTTGQYEQYF
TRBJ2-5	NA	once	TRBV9	TGTGCCAGCAGCGTAGATTCAGGCATGGAGACCCAGTACTTC	CASSVDSGMETQYF
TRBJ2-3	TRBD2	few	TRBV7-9	TGTGCCAGCGAAGGACTAGCGGGGAGCACAGATACGCAGTATTTT	CASEGLAGSTDTQYF
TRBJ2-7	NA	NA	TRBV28	TGTGCCAGCAGAAGGGCGGCGTGGGACTTGAGTGAGCAGTACTTC	CASRRAAWDLSEQYF
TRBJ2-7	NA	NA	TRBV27	TGTGCCAGCAGCCTACAGGAGGGCCGGGGTTTGGAGGAGCAGTACTTC	CASSLQEGRGLEEQYF
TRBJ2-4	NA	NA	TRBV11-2	TGTGCCAGCAGCTTACTCGTGAGGGGCCAGGGAAACATTCAGTACTTC	CASSLLVRGQGNIQYF
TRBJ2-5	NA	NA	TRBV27	TGTGCCAGCAGGAACGACAACCAAGAGACCCAGTACTTC	CASRNDNQETQYF
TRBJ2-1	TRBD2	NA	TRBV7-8	TGTGCCAGCAGCTTAGCTCCGGGACTAGGAACCAATGAGCAGTTCTTC	CASSLAPGLGTNEQFF
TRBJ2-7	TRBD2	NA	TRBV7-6	TGTGCCAGCAGCAGACTAGCAGAGGGTGAGCAGTACTTC	CASSRLAEGEQYF
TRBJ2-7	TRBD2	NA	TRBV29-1	TGCAGCGTTGAAGGGGGGGGACTAGCGGGCTCCTACGAGCAGTACTTC	CSVEGGGLAGSYEQYF
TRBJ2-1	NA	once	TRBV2	TGTGCCACCCTAGTGAGGCGGAGCTCCTACAATGAGCAGTTCTTC	CATLVRRSSYNEQFF
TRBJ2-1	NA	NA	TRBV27	TGTGCCAGCAGTTTTCGAGGCGACGGTAACAATGAGCAGTTCTTC	CASSFRGDGNNEQFF
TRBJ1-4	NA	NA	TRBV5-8	TGTGCCAGCAGCTTGGCCGCCGGCAGGGGATATGAAAAACTGTTTTTT	CASSLAAGRGYEKLFF
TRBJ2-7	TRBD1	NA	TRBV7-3	TGTGCCAGCAGCCCCGCCGGGACAGGGGGGTACGAGCAGTACTTC	CASSPAGTGGYEQYF
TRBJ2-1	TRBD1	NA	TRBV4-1	TGCGCCAGCAGCGGACAGGGTTCTAAGGATGAGCAGTTCTTC	CASSGQGSKDEQFF
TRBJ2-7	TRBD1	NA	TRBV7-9	TGTGCCAGCAGCCCACGTTGGACAGGGGATTACGAGCAGTACTTC	CASSPRWTGDYEQYF
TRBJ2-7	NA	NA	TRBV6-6	TGTGCCAGCAGCCCCGGGCCCCGTGAATCATACGAGCAGTACTTC	CASSPGPRESYEQYF
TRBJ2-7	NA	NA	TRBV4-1	TGCGCCAGCAGCCCCCGTGAGGGCCGGGGCTCCTACGAGCAGTACTTC	CASSPREGRGSYEQYF
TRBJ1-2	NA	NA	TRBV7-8	TGTGCCAGCAGCTTAGTTCCAGGGACTAACTATGGCTACACCTTC	CASSLVPGTNYGYTF
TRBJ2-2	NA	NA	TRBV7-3	TGTGCCAGCAGATCCACGTCCGGGGAGCTGTTTTTT	CASRSTSGELFF
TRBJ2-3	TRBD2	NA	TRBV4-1	TGCGCCAGCAGGGGATCCGGGACTAGCGGGAGTGCGGATACGCAGTATTTT	CASRGSGTSGSADTQYF
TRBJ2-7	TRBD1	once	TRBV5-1	TGCGCCAGCAGCTTGGAACCCGACAGGGCTTACGAGCAGTACTTC	CASSLEPDRAYEQYF
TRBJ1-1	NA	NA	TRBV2	TGTGCCAGCAGTGGGGCAACTGAAGCTTTCTTT	CASSGATEAFF
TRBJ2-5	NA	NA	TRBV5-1	TGCGCCAGCAGCTTGGTGGTCGAGGAGACCCAGTACTTC	CASSLVVEETQYF
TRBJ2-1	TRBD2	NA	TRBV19	TGTGCCAGTAGTCTAGCGGGAGCCTACAATGAGCAGTTCTTC	CASSLAGAYNEQFF
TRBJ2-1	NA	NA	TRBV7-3	TGTGCCAGCAGCTTAAGCGCGGGAACCTACAATGAGCAGTTCTTC	CASSLSAGTYNEQFF
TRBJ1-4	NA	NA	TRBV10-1	TGCGCCAGCAGTGCGGGTTATTCGACGGGATTCGAAGCAACTAATGAAAAACTGTTTTTT	CASSAGYSTGFEATNEKLFF
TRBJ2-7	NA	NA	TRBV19	TGTGCCAGTAGTCCGTCCACAGGATACGAGCAGTACTTC	CASSPSTGYEQYF
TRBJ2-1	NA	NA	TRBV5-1	TGCGCCAGCAGCTCGGCAAGTGCTTTCGTCTCCTACAATGAGCAGTTCTTC	CASSSASAFVSYNEQFF
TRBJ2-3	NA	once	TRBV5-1	TGCGCCAGCAGGGAGGGGGCGACAGATACGCAGTATTTT	CASREGATDTQYF
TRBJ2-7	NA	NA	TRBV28	TGTGCCAGCTTCAGGGGTTTCCACGAGCAGTACTTC	CASFRGFHEQYF
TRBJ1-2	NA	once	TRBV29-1	TGCAGCGCCCCCCTGGGGCTGGGTTCTCGGTATGGCTACACCTTC	CSAPLGLGSRYGYTF
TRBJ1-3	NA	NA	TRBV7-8	TGTGCCAGCAGCTTAGCGCAGACAGACTCTGGAAACACCATATATTTT	CASSLAQTDSGNTIYF
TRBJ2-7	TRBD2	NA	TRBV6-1	TGTGCCAGCAGTGAGGGAGCTAGCGGAGTCTACGAGCAGTACTTC	CASSEGASGVYEQYF
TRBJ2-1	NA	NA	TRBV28	TGTGCCAGCAGTGACCCGTTTGCAGAGCAGTTCTTC	CASSDPFAEQFF
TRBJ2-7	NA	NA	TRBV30	TGTGCCTGGAGCTATGATCAGCCCTACGAGCAGTACTTC	CAWSYDQPYEQYF
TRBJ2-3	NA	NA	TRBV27	TGTGCCAGCAGTTTAGCGGACACGAGGACAGATACGCAGTATTTT	CASSLADTRTDTQYF